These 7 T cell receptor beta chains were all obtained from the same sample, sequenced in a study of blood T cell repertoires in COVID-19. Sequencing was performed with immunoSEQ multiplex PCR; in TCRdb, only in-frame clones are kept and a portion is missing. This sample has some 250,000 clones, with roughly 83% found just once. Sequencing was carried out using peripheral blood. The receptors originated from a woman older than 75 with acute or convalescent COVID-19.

The DNA for the CDR3 is TGTGCCAGCAGTGAGAACGGGGTTAGTCAGCCCCAGCATTTT. Protein: CASSENGVSQPQHF. The rearrangement links TRBV6-1 to TRBJ1-5; the D is unclear. This CDR3 has 14 amino acids. Germline V lookup: CDR1 MNHNS, CDR2 SASEGT. With 3 bases removed from V and 6 bases from J, the gap between germline ends came to 12 bases.

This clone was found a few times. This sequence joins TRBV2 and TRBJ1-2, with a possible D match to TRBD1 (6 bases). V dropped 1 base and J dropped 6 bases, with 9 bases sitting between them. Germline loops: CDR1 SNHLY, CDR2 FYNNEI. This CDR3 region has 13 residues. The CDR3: CASSEGAGDGYTF. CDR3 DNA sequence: TGTGCCAGCAGTGAAGGGGCAGGGGATGGCTACACCTTC.

The CDR3 region is CASSPRDRGLSPLHF. The CDR3 DNA sequence: TGTGCCAGCAGCCCCCGCGACAGGGGGCTTTCACCCCTCCACTTT. The genes are TRBV9 and TRBJ1-6; 10 nucleotides match TRBD1. CDR3 length: 15 amino acids. Germline V gives CDR1 SGDLS, CDR2 YYNGEE. V was pared by 4 bases and J by 9 bases, with 7 bases of the junction left unmatched.

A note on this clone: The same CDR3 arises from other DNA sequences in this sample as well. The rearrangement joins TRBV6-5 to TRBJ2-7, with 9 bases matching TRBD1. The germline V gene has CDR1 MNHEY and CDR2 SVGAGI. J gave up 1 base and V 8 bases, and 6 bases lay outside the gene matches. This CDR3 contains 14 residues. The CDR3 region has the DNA TGTGCCAGCTCGAAGGGACAGGGTTCCTACGAGCAGTACTTC. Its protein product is CASSKGQGSYEQYF.

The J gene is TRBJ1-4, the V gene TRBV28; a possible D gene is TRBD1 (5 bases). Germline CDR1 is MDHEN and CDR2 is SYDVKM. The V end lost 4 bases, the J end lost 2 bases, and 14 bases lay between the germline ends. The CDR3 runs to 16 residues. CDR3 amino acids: CASSSEPRVTNEKLFF. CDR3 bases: TGTGCCAGCAGTTCGGAACCCAGGGTTACTAATGAAAAACTGTTTTTT.

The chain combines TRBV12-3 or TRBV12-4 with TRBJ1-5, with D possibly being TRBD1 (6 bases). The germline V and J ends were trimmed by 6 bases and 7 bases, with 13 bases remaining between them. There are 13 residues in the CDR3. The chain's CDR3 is CASRGGAGQPQHF. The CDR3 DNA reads TGTGCCAGCAGAGGGGGAGCGGGGCAGCCCCAGCATTTT.

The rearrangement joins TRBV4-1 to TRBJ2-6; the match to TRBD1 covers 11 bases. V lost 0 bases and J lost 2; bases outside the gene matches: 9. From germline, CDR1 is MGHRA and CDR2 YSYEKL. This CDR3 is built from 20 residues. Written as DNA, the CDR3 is TGCGCCAGCAGCCAAGAGATGTACGGGACAGGGGGACCTGGGGCCAACGTCCTGACTTTC. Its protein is CASSQEMYGTGGPGANVLTF.